This TCR beta chain was captured in a study of shared clonotypes between healthy human individuals. On this clone: Its antigen remains unknown.

The assay used deep level. Produced via immunoSEQ multiplex PCR; TCRdb's table is partial and in-frame only. The data show approximately 350,000 clones, around 96% seen once. Germline V lookup: CDR1 SGHDT, CDR2 YYEEEE. V was shortened by 0 bases and J by 0 bases, with 13 bases between the two germline ends. The CDR3 length is 18 residues. The study's findings and limits: Sampling involved blood alone; tissue repertoires likely differ.

Sequencing input: memory CD8+ T cells sorted from blood. The subset was: CD45RO+ cells pooled with CCR7-negative TemRA cells. The source of this sequence is a man aged 25 to 40 in good health. This chain joins TRBV5-6 and TRBJ1-6; D call uncertain. CDR3 in DNA: TGTGCCAGCAGCTTGGCCGGAGCATGGGGCTCCTATAATTCACCCCTCCACTTT. As protein: CASSLAGAWGSYNSPLHF.